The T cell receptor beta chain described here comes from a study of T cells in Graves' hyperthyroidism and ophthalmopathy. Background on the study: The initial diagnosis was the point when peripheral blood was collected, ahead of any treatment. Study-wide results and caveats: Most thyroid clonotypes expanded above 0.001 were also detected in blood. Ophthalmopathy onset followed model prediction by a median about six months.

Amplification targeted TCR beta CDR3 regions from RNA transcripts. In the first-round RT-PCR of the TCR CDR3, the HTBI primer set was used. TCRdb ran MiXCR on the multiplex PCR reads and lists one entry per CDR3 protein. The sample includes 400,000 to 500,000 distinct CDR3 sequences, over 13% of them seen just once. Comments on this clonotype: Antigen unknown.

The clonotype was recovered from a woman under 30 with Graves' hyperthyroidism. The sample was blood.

For the CDR3, the DNA is TGTGCCTGGAGTGAGGTTACGGACTATGGCTACACCTTC. Amino acid sequence: CAWSEVTDYGYTF. The chain uses TRBV30 and TRBJ1-2; D gene uncertain. The CDR3 is 13 amino acids. V lost 1 base and J lost 3, with 9 bases in between. CDR1 and CDR2 from the germline V gene are GTSNPN and SVGIG (reference sequence).